The present T cell receptor delta chain was sequenced within a study of γδ T cells in repeated Plasmodium falciparum infection. Whole-study results and caveats: Over time and infection, Vgamma9/Vdelta2+ repertoires remained highly stable and polyclonal.

There are 19 residues in the CDR3. Germline V gene lookup returns CDR1 GEAIGNYY and CDR2 EKD. This clone was counted between two and nine times. Its target is not known. TCRdb assigns this DNA the protein of a much larger clone, which departs from its translation at residue 4; this likely reflects a read error, and the protein shown comes from translating the DNA. TCRdb re-called the multiplex PCR reads via CATT. The data hold roughly 93,000 delta-chain clones, with 1.4% to 1.5% observed a single time. Flow sorting of PBMC yielded separate Vgamma9/Vdelta2+ and Vdelta2-negative gammadelta T cell populations for bulk repertoire analysis.

Sample: gamma-delta T cells from blood. This chain connects TRDV2 to TRDJ3, with TRDD3 matching 11 bases. TCRdb does not report a J gene; here it was assigned by matching the DNA to germline references. The sequence was collected from a pool of human donors (malaria-infected and uninfected, not separated). The CDR3 region is CACGTVGTGGYWDTRQMFF. The CDR3 DNA sequence: TGTGCCTGTGGCACCGTGGGAACTGGGGGATACTGGGACACCCGACAGATGTTTTTC.